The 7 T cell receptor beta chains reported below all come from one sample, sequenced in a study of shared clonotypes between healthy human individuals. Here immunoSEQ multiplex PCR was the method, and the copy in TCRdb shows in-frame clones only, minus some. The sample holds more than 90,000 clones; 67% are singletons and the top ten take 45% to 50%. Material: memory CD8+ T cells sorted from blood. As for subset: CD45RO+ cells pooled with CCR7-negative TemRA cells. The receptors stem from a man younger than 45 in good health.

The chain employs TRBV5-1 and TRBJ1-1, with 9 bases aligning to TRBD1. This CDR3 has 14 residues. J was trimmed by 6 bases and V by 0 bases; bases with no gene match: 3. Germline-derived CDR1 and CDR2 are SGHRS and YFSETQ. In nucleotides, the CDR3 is TGCGCCAGCAGCTTGGACAGGGGGCACGCTGAAGCTTTCTTT. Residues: CASSLDRGHAEAFF.

Written as DNA, the CDR3 is TGTGCCAGCAGCTCCTTGACAGGGGTCGATGAGCAGTTCTTC. Its protein is CASSSLTGVDEQFF. The chain employs TRBV7-7 and TRBJ2-1; 8 bases agree with TRBD1. This CDR3 spans 14 amino acids. CDR1 SSHAT and CDR2 FNYEAQ come from the germline V gene (reference sequence). Germline trimming cut 4 bases from V and 8 bases from J; bases unmatched to any gene: 7. The full variable domain, rest sourced from reference TRBV7-7 and TRBJ2-1, is GAGVSQSPRYKVTKRGQDVTLRCDPISSHATLYWYQQALGQGPEFLTYFNYEAQPDKSGLPSDRFSAERPEGSISTLTIQRTEQRDSAMYRCASSSLTGVDEQFFGPGTRLTVL.

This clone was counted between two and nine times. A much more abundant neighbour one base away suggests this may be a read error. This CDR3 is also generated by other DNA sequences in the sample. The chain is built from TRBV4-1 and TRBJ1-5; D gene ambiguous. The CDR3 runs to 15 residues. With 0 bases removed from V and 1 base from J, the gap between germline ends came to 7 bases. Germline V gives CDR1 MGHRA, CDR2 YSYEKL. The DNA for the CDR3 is TGCGCCAGCAGCCAAGATCAAGGGAGCAATCAGCCCCAGCATTTT. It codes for CASSQDQGSNQPQHF.

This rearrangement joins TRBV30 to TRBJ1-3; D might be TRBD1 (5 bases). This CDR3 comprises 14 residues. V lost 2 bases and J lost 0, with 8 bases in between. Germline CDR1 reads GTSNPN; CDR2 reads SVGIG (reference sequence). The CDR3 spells CAWSPGLSGNTIYF. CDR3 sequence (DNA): TGTGCCTGGAGTCCGGGGCTCTCTGGAAACACCATATATTTT.

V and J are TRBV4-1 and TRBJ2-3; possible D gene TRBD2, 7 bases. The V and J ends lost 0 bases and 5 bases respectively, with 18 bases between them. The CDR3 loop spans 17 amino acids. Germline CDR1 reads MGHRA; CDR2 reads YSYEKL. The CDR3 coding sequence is TGCGCCAGCAGCCAAGATGGGGGCGGGAGTCTAGTAGATACGCAGTATTTT. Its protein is CASSQDGGGSLVDTQYF.

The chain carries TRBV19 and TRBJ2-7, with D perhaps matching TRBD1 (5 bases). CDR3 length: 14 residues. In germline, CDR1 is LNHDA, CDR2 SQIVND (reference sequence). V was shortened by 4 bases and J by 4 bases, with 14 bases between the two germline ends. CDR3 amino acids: CASSSREGVYEQYF. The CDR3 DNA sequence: TGTGCCAGTAGTAGCAGGGAAGGCGTATACGAGCAGTACTTC.

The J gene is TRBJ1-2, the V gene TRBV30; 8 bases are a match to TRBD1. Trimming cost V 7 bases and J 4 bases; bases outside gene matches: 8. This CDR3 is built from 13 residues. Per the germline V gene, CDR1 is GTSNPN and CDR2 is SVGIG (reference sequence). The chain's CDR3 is CASNDRGGYGYTF. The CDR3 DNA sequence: TGTGCCTCTAACGACAGGGGTGGCTATGGCTACACCTTC.